Following are 13 T cell receptor beta chains from one sample sequenced in a study of blood T cell repertoires in COVID-19. Data came from immunoSEQ multiplex PCR; TCRdb stores just in-frame clones and leaves some out. The table lists around 340,000 clones, around nine tenths of them singletons, with approximately 1% in the top ten. Input material: PBMCs or T cells enriched from blood (not recorded which). Every receptor here comes from a woman younger than 45 who had been exposed to COVID-19.

As regards this clone: The sample contains more than one DNA sequence encoding this CDR3. This chain uses TRBV9 with TRBJ2-2; 8 bases align to TRBD2. The V and J ends lost 1 base and 5 bases, in that order; junction bases with no gene match: 4. Germline V gives CDR1 SGDLS, CDR2 YYNGEE. This CDR3 spans 15 amino acids. CDR3 sequence reads: CASSVSLAGTGELFF. The CDR3 coding sequence is TGTGCCAGCAGCGTAAGTCTAGCGGGTACCGGGGAGCTGTTTTTT. Variable domain in full (rest from reference TRBV9 and TRBJ2-2): DSGVTQTPKHLITATGQRVTLRCSPRSGDLSVYWYQQSLDQGLQFLIQYYNGEERAKGNILERFSAQQFPDLHSELNLSSLELGDSALYFCASSVSLAGTGELFFGEGSRLTVL.

V usage is TRBV3-1 (or the pseudogene TRBV3-2) and J usage is TRBJ1-5; 10 bases are a match to TRBD1. The germline CDR1 and CDR2 sequences are LGHDT and YNNKEL (reference sequence). J lost 6 bases, V lost 5 bases, and 19 bases had no gene match. This CDR3 has 19 amino acids. The CDR3 DNA follows: TGTGCCAGCAGCTCTACCGGAGGTGGGGGGACAGGGGCTGGTCAGCCCCAGCATTTT. Its translation is CASSSTGGGGTGAGQPQHF.

The genes are TRBV5-6 and TRBJ1-2, with D uncertain. Germline-derived CDR1 and CDR2 are SGHDT and YYEEEE. This CDR3 comprises 13 residues. V dropped 2 bases and J dropped 6 bases, with 11 bases sitting between them. The CDR3 spells CASSFVRSDGYTF. The CDR3 DNA sequence: TGTGCCAGCAGCTTCGTCAGGTCAGATGGCTACACCTTC. Complete variable domain (other parts from reference TRBV5-6 and TRBJ1-2): DAGVTQSPTHLIKTRGQQVTLRCSPKSGHDTVSWYQQALGQGPQFIFQYYEEEERQRGNFPDRFSGHQFPNYSSELNVNALLLGDSALYLCASSFVRSDGYTFGSGTRLTVV.

The V and J genes are TRBV28 and TRBJ2-7; 12 bases are a match to TRBD2. Germline V CDR1 and CDR2: MDHEN, SYDVKM. After removal of 6 bases from V and 7 bases from J, the junction contained 7 bases not matched to a gene. The CDR3 contains 14 residues. CDR3 amino acids: CASSPTSGRGEQYF. CDR3 nucleotides: TGTGCCAGCAGCCCGACTAGCGGGAGAGGGGAGCAGTACTTC.

This rearrangement joins TRBV3-1 (or the pseudogene TRBV3-2) to TRBJ2-1, with a tentative D call TRBD1 (5 bases). Germline V CDR1 and CDR2: LGHDT, YNNKEL (reference sequence). V was trimmed by 2 bases and J by 7 bases, leaving 18 bases between them. CDR3 length: 16 residues. Written as DNA, the CDR3 is TGTGCCAGCAGCCAAACGTCAGGGTGGGCTTGGAATGAGCAGTTCTTC. Its translation is CASSQTSGWAWNEQFF.

This chain joins TRBV27 and TRBJ2-5, with 15 bases lining up with TRBD2. The CDR3 runs to 18 residues. V dropped 4 bases and J dropped 4; count of bases not matched to a gene: 10. Germline lookup yields CDR1 MNHEY and CDR2 SMNVEV (reference sequence). The CDR3, as DNA: TGTGCCAGCAGTTCTCGTTTCGGACTAGCGGGAGGGGGAGAGACCCAGTACTTC. Translation: CASSSRFGLAGGGETQYF.

The V call is TRBV9, the J call TRBJ1-4; 7 bases fit TRBD1. The V and J ends lost 2 bases and 11 bases, in that order; junction bases with no gene match: 9. Germline CDR1 and CDR2: SGDLS and YYNGEE. The CDR3 extends over 14 amino acids. CDR3 bases: TGTGCCAGCAGCGTGGGGACAGTAGCACCCAAACTGTTTTTT. The encoded protein is CASSVGTVAPKLFF.

The chain recombines TRBV27 with TRBJ2-7; perhaps TRBD2 as D (6 bases). Trimming shortened V by 4 bases and J by 5 bases, and 15 bases separated the two germline ends. Germline V gene lookup returns CDR1 MNHEY and CDR2 SMNVEV (reference sequence). CDR3 length: 14 amino acids. CDR3 residues: CASSSPLRGHEQYF. CDR3 coding DNA: TGTGCCAGCAGTTCCCCCCTGCGGGGACACGAGCAGTACTTC.

This clone was observed a few times. The CDR3 sequence is CASSVGFGGAGGAGGKYNEQFF. CDR3 DNA: TGTGCCAGCAGCGTGGGTTTTGGGGGCGCTGGAGGTGCGGGAGGCAAGTACAATGAGCAGTTCTTC. The V and J genes are TRBV9 and TRBJ2-1, with TRBD2 identical over 8 bases. The CDR3 is made up of 22 amino acids. V gave up 2 bases and J gave up 4 bases; unmatched junction bases: 26. Germline V lookup: CDR1 SGDLS, CDR2 YYNGEE.

This clone was detected only a few times. This chain connects TRBV27 to TRBJ2-1; a weak D match, TRBD2 (6 bases). CDR1 is MNHEY, CDR2 SMNVEV, per germline (reference sequence). This CDR3 comprises 15 residues. With 6 bases removed from V and 2 bases from J, the gap between germline ends came to 14 bases. This chain's CDR3 is CASSTLPGAYNEQFF. CDR3 bases: TGTGCCAGCAGCACCCTTCCGGGAGCCTACAATGAGCAGTTCTTC.

The V call is TRBV13, the J call TRBJ2-7, with TRBD1 identical over 8 bases. With V trimmed by 4 bases and J by 12 bases, 8 bases remained unmatched. This CDR3 has 12 amino acids. Germline CDR1 reads PRHDT; CDR2 reads FYEKMQ (reference sequence). CDR3 in DNA: TGTGCCAGCAGCTACCGCAGGGACAGGACGTACTTC. Translating gives CASSYRRDRTYF.

The V gene is TRBV7-2, the J gene TRBJ1-2, with D possibly matching TRBD1 (6 bases). V was clipped by 1 base and J by 4 bases, with 13 bases between them. There are 15 residues in the CDR3. From germline, CDR1 is SGHTA and CDR2 FQGNSA. CDR3 in DNA: TGTGCCAGCAGCTTAGTGAAGGGGGTTGGCTATGGCTACACCTTC. The encoded protein is CASSLVKGVGYGYTF.

The CDR3 nucleotides read TGTGCCAGCAGCTCCGCCCCTAGCGAGTCTGAGCAGTTCTTC. Its protein product is CASSSAPSESEQFF. The rearrangement links TRBV28 to TRBJ2-1; the D gene is possibly TRBD2 (6 bases). The CDR3 is made up of 14 amino acids. Germline assignment: CDR1 MDHEN and CDR2 SYDVKM. The V end lost 6 bases, the J end lost 9 bases, and 18 bases lay between the germline ends.